The entry below gives a single T cell receptor beta chain sequence along with its context. Its matching antigen is unknown. These data belong to a study of shared clonotypes between healthy human individuals. Study-level results: Larger estimated richness was generally seen in naive subsets than in memory subsets.

Cells designated naive CD8 were CD45RO-negative and were positively selected for CCR7, with terminally differentiated effector memory CD45RA+ cells excluded. Sequenced by immunoSEQ multiplex PCR; TCRdb stores in-frame clones only, minus some. The sample holds 700,000 to 950,000 clones, around 96% seen once. This TCR came from a man aged 25 to 45 in good health. Sequencing was performed on naive CD8+ T cells sorted from blood.

The CDR3 sequence: CAITSRGYTYEQYF. In DNA, the CDR3 is TGTGCCATCACGAGTCGGGGGTATACCTACGAGCAGTACTTC. The chain joins TRBV25-1 to TRBJ2-7, with D possibly TRBD2 on 6 matching bases. V was clipped by 10 bases and J by 2 bases, with 18 bases between them. Germline V CDR1 and CDR2: MGHDK, SYGVNS. CDR3 size: 14 residues.